Listed below are T cell receptor beta chains from one sample, sequenced in a study of blood T cell repertoires in COVID-19. The method was immunoSEQ multiplex PCR; TCRdb's version includes in-frame clones alone and lacks a portion of them. The repertoire holds about 240,000 clones, around four fifths seen once, with around 8% in the top ten. The source material was peripheral blood. These receptors were collected from a woman older than 75 with COVID-19, enrolled during active disease. Both conserved end residues are part of each CDR3. D genes are given only for firm matches. Only part of the rows carry a size: once, few, many, or a class if the clone is expanded.

cdr3_nt: TGTGCCAGCAGTTCAAGGGTAGGGGGAACTAATGAAAAACTGTTTTTT
cdr3_aa: CASSSRVGGTNEKLFF
cdr3_length: 16
d_call: NA
j_call: TRBJ1-4
clone_size: NA
v_call: TRBV6-5

cdr3_nt: TGTGCCTCCGACAGGATCCTCTACAATGAGCAGTTCTTC
cdr3_aa: CASDRILYNEQFF
cdr3_length: 13
d_call: NA
j_call: TRBJ2-1
clone_size: NA
v_call: TRBV30

cdr3_nt: TGTGCCAGTAATTCCGGGACAGGCCCTCTCGGGGACTATGGCTACACCTTC
cdr3_aa: CASNSGTGPLGDYGYTF
cdr3_length: 17
d_call: TRBD1
j_call: TRBJ1-2
clone_size: once
v_call: TRBV19

cdr3_nt: TGCGCCAGCAGCGCGACAGAGTTCTATGGCTACACCTTC
cdr3_aa: CASSATEFYGYTF
cdr3_length: 13
d_call: NA
j_call: TRBJ1-2
clone_size: NA
v_call: TRBV10-2

cdr3_nt: TGTGCCAGCAGAGGACTAGCGGGGGGGCTTAACATTCAGTACTTC
cdr3_aa: CASRGLAGGLNIQYF
cdr3_length: 15
d_call: TRBD2
j_call: TRBJ2-4
clone_size: NA
v_call: TRBV6-5

cdr3_nt: TGTGCCAGCAGGGGCGTCCTAAGCACAGATACGCAGTATTTT
cdr3_aa: CASRGVLSTDTQYF
cdr3_length: 14
d_call: NA
j_call: TRBJ2-3
clone_size: NA
v_call: TRBV14

cdr3_nt: TGCGCCAGCAGCTCCGGGGGGGGCCCGTGGTATGGCTACACCTTC
cdr3_aa: CASSSGGGPWYGYTF
cdr3_length: 15
d_call: NA
j_call: TRBJ1-2
clone_size: NA
v_call: TRBV5-1

cdr3_nt: TGCAGCGCCCTCGGACAGGGGGCGCCGAACACTGAAGCTTTCTTT
cdr3_aa: CSALGQGAPNTEAFF
cdr3_length: 15
d_call: TRBD1
j_call: TRBJ1-1
clone_size: NA
v_call: TRBV29-1

cdr3_nt: TGTGCCAGCAGCCGTCTCTTGGGTTGGAGCGGGGAGCTGTTTTTT
cdr3_aa: CASSRLLGWSGELFF
cdr3_length: 15
d_call: NA
j_call: TRBJ2-2
clone_size: NA
v_call: TRBV11-2

cdr3_nt: TGTGCCAGCTCAACGGGAGCGGGGGCCCTAATGGGGGGCTACACCTTC
cdr3_aa: CASSTGAGALMGGYTF
cdr3_length: 16
d_call: NA
j_call: TRBJ1-2
clone_size: NA
v_call: TRBV18

cdr3_nt: TGTGCCAGCAGTTACAGACAGGCTATTTACGAGCAGTACTTC
cdr3_aa: CASSYRQAIYEQYF
cdr3_length: 14
d_call: NA
j_call: TRBJ2-7
clone_size: NA
v_call: TRBV6-5

cdr3_nt: TGTGCCAGCAGCTTAGAAGGGAGCAACACTGAAGCTTTCTTT
cdr3_aa: CASSLEGSNTEAFF
cdr3_length: 14
d_call: NA
j_call: TRBJ1-1
clone_size: NA
v_call: TRBV7-6

cdr3_nt: TGTGCCAGTAGTCCGGCGGGCCCCAACACCGGGGAGCTGTTTTTT
cdr3_aa: CASSPAGPNTGELFF
cdr3_length: 15
d_call: NA
j_call: TRBJ2-2
clone_size: NA
v_call: TRBV19

cdr3_nt: TGCGCCAGCAGCTTAACCGGGACAGGGATCTACGAGCAGTACTTC
cdr3_aa: CASSLTGTGIYEQYF
cdr3_length: 15
d_call: TRBD1
j_call: TRBJ2-7
clone_size: NA
v_call: TRBV5-1

cdr3_nt: TGTGCCAGCAGCTTGCAGGGAACCTATAATTCACCCCTCCACTTT
cdr3_aa: CASSLQGTYNSPLHF
cdr3_length: 15
d_call: NA
j_call: TRBJ1-6
clone_size: NA
v_call: TRBV5-6